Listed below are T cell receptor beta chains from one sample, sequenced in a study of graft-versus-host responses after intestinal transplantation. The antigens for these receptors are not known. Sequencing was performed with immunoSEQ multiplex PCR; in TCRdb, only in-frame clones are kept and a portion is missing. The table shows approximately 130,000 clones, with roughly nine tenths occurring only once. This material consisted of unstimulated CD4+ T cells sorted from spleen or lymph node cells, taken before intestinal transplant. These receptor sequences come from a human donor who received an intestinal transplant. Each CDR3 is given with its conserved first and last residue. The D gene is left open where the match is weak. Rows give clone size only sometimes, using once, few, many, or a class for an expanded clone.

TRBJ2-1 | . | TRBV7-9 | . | CASSLAQLHQGYNEQFF | TGTGCCAGCAGCTTAGCCCAACTCCATCAGGGGTACAATGAGCAGTTCTTC
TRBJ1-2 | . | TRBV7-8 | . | CASSLDSFYGYTF | TGTGCCAGCAGCCTGGACAGTTTCTATGGCTACACCTTC
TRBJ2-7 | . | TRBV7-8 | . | CASSLAGGLSDEQYF | TGTGCCAGCAGCTTAGCCGGGGGGCTGTCTGACGAGCAGTACTTC
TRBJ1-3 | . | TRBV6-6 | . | CATSTGQTLEYF | TGTGCCACGTCGACAGGACAAACCCTAGAATATTTT
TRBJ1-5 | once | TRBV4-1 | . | CASSQEPGRNNQPQHF | TGCGCCAGCAGCCAAGAACCGGGACGCAACAATCAGCCCCAGCATTTT
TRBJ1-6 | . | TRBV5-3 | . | CARSFRGGQIFNSPLHF | TGTGCCAGAAGCTTTCGAGGGGGACAAATTTTTAATTCACCCCTCCACTTT
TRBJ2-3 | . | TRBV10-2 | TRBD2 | CASGGVSTDTQYF | TGCGCCAGCGGGGGGGTAAGCACAGATACGCAGTATTTT
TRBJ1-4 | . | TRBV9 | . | CASSVGIGVGEEKLFF | TGTGCCAGCAGCGTAGGAATAGGGGTCGGGGAGGAAAAACTGTTTTTT
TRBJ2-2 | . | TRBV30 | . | CAWRRDTTNTGELFF | TGTGCCTGGAGGAGGGACACCACGAACACCGGGGAGCTGTTTTTT
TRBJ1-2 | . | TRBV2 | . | CASSGLRTDHGYTF | TGTGCCAGCAGTGGGTTGCGGACAGATCATGGCTACACCTTC
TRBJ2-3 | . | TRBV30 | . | CAWSGSDTQYF | TGTGCCTGGAGCGGGAGCGATACGCAGTATTTT
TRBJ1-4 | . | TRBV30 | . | CAWNRSGKEKLFF | TGTGCCTGGAACAGATCAGGGAAAGAAAAACTGTTTTTT
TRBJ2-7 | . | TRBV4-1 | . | CASSQPTATYEQYF | TGCGCCAGCAGCCAACCTACAGCAACCTACGAGCAGTACTTC
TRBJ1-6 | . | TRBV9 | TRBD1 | CASSTTGENYNSPLHF | TGTGCCAGCAGTACGACAGGGGAGAATTATAATTCACCCCTCCACTTT
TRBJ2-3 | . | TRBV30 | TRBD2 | CAWGAPSGGADTQYF | TGTGCCTGGGGGGCCCCTAGCGGGGGGGCAGATACGCAGTATTTT
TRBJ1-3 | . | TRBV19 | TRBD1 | CASGYRGRTGNTIYF | TGTGCCAGTGGATACAGGGGGCGGACTGGAAACACCATATATTTT
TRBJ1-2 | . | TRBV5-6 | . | CASSRGRVYGYTF | TGTGCCAGCAGCCGGGGGAGAGTCTATGGCTACACCTTC
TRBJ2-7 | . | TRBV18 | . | CASSPGGPAKEEQYF | TGTGCCAGCTCACCGGGCGGCCCCGCAAAAGAAGAGCAGTACTTC
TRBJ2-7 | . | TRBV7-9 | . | CASSLETYEQYF | TGTGCCAGCAGCCTTGAAACCTACGAGCAGTACTTC
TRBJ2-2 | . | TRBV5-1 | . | CASSLVGQNTGELFF | TGCGCCAGCAGCTTGGTGGGACAGAACACCGGGGAGCTGTTTTTT
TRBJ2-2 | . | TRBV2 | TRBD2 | CATGRGGGGTGELFF | TGTGCCACGGGGCGGGGCGGGGGAGGCACCGGGGAGCTGTTTTTT
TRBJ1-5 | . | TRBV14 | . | CASSQGPGIDQPQHF | TGTGCCAGCAGCCAAGGACCCGGGATTGATCAGCCCCAGCATTTT
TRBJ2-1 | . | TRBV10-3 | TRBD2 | CAISDPAGGFYNEQFF | TGTGCCATCAGTGACCCCGCGGGGGGCTTCTACAATGAGCAGTTCTTC
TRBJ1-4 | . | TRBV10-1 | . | CASSQDSSGEKLFF | TGCGCCAGCAGCCAGGACTCTTCAGGCGAAAAACTGTTTTTT
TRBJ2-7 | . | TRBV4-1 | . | CASSQGSSSYEQYF | TGCGCCAGCAGCCAAGGCAGCAGCTCCTACGAGCAGTACTTC
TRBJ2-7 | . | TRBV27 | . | CASSSQQSYEQYF | TGTGCCAGCAGTTCCCAACAGTCCTACGAGCAGTACTTC
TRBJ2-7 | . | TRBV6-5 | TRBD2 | CASSVERGTYEQYF | TGTGCCAGCAGTGTGGAGCGGGGTACCTACGAGCAGTACTTC
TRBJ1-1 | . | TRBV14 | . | CASSQASGLMNTEAFF | TGTGCCAGCAGCCAAGCTAGTGGACTTATGAACACTGAAGCTTTCTTT
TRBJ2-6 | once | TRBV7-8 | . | CASSFFGGPSPGANVLTF | TGTGCCAGCAGCTTTTTCGGGGGGCCGAGTCCTGGGGCCAACGTCCTGACTTTC
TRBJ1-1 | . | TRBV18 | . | CASSWTRERNTEAFF | TGTGCCAGCTCCTGGACAAGGGAGCGGAACACTGAAGCTTTCTTT
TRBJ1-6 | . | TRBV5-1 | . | CASSGGDLGSPLHF | TGCGCCAGCAGCGGAGGGGATTTGGGTTCACCCCTCCACTTT
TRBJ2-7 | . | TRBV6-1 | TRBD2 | CASSARTSGGAIAYEQYF | TGTGCCAGCAGTGCCCGGACTAGCGGGGGGGCCATCGCCTACGAGCAGTACTTC
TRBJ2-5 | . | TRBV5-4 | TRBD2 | CASSLFLAGGETQYF | TGTGCCAGCAGCTTATTCTTAGCGGGGGGGGAGACCCAGTACTTC
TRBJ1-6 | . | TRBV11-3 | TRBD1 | CASSLTGYNSPLHF | TGTGCCAGCAGCTTGACAGGGTATAATTCACCCCTCCACTTT
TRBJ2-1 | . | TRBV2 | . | CASSEGRGPYNEQFF | TGTGCCAGCAGTGAGGGGCGGGGGCCATACAATGAGCAGTTCTTC
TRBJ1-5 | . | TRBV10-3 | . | CAISEGPGRGNQPQHF | TGTGCCATCAGTGAGGGGCCGGGACGCGGCAATCAGCCCCAGCATTTT
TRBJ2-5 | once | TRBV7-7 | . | CASSLFRWQETQYF | TGTGCCAGCAGTCTCTTCCGTTGGCAAGAGACCCAGTACTTC
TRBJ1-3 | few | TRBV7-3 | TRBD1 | CASSSTGGLNTIYF | TGTGCCAGCAGCTCCACAGGGGGTCTAAACACCATATATTTT
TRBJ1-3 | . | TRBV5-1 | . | CASSLVPPSEPGNTIYF | TGCGCCAGCAGCTTGGTCCCCCCGTCGGAGCCTGGAAACACCATATATTTT
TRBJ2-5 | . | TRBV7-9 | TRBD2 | CASSVSGTSGEVNF | TGTGCCAGCAGCGTTTCCGGGACTAGCGGGGAAGTGAACTTC
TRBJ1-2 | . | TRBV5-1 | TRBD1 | CASSWTGVRGYTF | TGCGCCAGCAGCTGGACAGGGGTACGGGGCTACACCTTC
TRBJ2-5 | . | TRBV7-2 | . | CASSFPDQETQYF | TGTGCCAGCAGCTTCCCTGATCAAGAGACCCAGTACTTC
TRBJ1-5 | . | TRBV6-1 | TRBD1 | CASSESGGPYPHF | TGTGCCAGCAGTGAATCAGGGGGGCCTTACCCCCATTTT
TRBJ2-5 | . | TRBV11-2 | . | CASSLDLPPLETQYF | TGTGCCAGCAGCTTAGACCTACCCCCGCTCGAGACCCAGTACTTC
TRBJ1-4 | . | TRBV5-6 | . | CASSRQQLKEKLFF | TGTGCCAGCAGCCGTCAACAGTTAAAGGAAAAACTGTTTTTT
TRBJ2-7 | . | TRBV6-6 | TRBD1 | CASSLRDRVYEQYF | TGTGCCAGCAGCCTCCGGGACAGGGTCTACGAGCAGTACTTC
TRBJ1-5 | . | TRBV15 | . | CATSRDQTVNQPQHF | TGTGCCACCAGCAGAGATCAGACGGTCAATCAGCCCCAGCATTTT